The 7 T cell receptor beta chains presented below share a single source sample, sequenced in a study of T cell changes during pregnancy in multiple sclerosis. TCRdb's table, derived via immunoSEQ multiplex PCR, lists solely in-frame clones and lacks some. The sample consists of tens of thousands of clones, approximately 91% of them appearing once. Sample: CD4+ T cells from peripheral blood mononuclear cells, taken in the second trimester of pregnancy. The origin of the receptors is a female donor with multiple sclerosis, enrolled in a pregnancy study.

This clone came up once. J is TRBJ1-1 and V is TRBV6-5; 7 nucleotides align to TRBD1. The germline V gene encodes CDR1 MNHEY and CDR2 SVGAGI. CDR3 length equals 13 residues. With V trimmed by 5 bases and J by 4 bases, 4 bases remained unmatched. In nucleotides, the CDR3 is TGTGCCAGCAGTCCGACAGGGAGCACTGAAGCTTTCTTT. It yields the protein CASSPTGSTEAFF.

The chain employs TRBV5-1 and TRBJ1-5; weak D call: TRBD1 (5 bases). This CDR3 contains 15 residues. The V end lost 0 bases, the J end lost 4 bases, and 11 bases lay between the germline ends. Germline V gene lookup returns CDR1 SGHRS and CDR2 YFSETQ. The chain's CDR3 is CASSLGDSVNQPQHF. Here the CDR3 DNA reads TGCGCCAGCAGCTTGGGTGACAGTGTTAATCAGCCCCAGCATTTT.

DNA of the CDR3: TGTGCCATCAGGGGACAGGGATCCGGGAACACTGAAGCTTTCTTT. This encodes CAIRGQGSGNTEAFF. The chain carries TRBV10-3 and TRBJ1-1, with TRBD1 matching over 9 bases. CDR3 length equals 15 residues. Germline assignment: CDR1 ENHRY and CDR2 SYGVKD. V lost 6 bases to trimming and J lost 1 base; unmatched junction nucleotides: 6.

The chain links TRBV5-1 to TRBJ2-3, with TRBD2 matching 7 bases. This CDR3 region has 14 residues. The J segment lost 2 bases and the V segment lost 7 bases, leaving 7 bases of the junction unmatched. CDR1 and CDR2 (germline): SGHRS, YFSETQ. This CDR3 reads CASSMGGYTDTQYF. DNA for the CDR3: TGCGCCAGCTCCATGGGGGGGTACACAGATACGCAGTATTTT.

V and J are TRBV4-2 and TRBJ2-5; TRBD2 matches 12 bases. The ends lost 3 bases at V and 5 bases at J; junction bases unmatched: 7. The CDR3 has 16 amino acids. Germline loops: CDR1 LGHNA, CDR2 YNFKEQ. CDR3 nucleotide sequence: TGTGCCAGCAGCCACCGACTAGCGGGGGCGGTGGAGACCCAGTACTTC. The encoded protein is CASSHRLAGAVETQYF.

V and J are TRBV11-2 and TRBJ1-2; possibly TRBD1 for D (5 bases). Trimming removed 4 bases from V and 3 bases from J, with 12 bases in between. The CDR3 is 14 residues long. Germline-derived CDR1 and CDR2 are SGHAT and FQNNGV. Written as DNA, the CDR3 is TGTGCCAGCAGCTCCAGGGAGGGAGACTATGGCTACACCTTC. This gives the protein CASSSREGDYGYTF. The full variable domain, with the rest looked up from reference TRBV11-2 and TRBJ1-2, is EAGVAQSPRYKIIEKRQSVAFWCNPISGHATLYWYQQILGQGPKLLIQFQNNGVVDDSQLPKDRFSAERLKGVDSTLKIQPAKLEDSAVYLCASSSREGDYGYTFGSGTRLTVV.

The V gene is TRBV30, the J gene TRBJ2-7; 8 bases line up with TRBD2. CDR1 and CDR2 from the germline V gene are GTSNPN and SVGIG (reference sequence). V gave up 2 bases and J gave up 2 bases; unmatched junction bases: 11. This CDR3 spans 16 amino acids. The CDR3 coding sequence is TGTGCCTGGAGTACCTGGGGACTAGGAGGGACCTACGAGCAGTACTTC. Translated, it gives CAWSTWGLGGTYEQYF.